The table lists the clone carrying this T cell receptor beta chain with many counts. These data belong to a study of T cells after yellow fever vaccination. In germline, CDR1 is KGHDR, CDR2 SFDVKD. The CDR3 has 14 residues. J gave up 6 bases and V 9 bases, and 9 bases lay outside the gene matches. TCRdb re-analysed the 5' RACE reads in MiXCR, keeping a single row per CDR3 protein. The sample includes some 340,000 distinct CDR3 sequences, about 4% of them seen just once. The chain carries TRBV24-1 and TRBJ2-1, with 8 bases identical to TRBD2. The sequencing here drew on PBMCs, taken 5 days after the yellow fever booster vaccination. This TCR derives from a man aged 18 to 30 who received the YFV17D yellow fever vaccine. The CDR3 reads CATAAGGVGNEQFF. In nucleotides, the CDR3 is TGTGCCACCGCGGCGGGGGGCGTGGGCAATGAGCAGTTCTTC.